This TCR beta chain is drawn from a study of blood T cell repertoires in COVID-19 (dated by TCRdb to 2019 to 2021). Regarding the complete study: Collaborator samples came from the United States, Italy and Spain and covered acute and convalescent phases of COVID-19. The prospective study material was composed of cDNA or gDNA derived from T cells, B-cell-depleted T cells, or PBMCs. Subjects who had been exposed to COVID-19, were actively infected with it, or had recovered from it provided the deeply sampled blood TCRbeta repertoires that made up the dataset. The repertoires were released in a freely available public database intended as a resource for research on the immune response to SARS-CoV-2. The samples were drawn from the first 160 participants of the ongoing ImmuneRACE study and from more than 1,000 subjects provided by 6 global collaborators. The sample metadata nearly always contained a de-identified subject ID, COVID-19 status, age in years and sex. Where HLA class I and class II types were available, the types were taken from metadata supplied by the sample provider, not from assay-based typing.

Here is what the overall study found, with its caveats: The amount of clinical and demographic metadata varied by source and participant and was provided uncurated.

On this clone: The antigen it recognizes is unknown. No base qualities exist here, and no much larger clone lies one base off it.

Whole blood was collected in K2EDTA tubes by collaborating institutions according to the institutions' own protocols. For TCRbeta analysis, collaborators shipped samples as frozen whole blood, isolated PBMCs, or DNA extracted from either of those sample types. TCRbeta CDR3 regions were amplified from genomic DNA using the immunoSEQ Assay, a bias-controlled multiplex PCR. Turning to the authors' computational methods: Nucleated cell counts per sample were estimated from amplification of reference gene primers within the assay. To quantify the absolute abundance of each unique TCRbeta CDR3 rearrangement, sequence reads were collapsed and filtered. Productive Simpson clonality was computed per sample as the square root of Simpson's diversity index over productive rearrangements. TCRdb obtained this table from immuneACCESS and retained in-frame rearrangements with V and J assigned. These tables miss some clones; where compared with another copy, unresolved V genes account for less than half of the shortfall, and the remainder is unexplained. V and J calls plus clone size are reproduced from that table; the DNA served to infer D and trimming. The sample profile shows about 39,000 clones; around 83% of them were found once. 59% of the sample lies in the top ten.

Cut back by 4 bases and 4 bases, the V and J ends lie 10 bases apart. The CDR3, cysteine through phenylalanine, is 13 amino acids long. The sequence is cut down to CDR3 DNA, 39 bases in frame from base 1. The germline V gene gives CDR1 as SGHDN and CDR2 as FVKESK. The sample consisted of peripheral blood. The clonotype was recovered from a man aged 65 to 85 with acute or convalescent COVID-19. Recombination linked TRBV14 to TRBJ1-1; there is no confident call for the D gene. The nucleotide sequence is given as TGTGCCAGCAGCCGAGGCCTGGTCACTGAAGCTTTCTTT. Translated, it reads CASSRGLVTEAFF.